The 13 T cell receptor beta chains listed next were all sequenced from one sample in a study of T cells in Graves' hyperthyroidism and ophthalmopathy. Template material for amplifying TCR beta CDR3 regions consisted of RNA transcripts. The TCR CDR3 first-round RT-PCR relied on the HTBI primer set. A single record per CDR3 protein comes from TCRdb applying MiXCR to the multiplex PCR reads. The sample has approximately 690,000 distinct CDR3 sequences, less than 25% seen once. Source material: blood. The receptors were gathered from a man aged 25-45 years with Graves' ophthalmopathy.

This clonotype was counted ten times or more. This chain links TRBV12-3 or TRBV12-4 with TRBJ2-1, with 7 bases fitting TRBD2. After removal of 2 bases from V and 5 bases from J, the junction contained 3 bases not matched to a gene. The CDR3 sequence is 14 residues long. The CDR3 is CASSLSSGHNEQFF. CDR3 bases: TGTGCCAGCAGTTTATCTAGCGGCCACAATGAGCAGTTCTTC.

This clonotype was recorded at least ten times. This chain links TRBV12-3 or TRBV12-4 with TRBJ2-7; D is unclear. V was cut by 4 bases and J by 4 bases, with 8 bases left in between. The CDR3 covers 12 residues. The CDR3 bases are TGTGCCAGCAGTTACGCAGGATACGAGCAGTACTTC. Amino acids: CASSYAGYEQYF.

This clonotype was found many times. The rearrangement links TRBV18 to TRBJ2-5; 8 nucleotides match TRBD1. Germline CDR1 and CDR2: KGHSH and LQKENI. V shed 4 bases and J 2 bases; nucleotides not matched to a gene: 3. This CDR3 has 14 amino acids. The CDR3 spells CASSLQGGQETQYF. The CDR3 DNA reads TGTGCCAGCTCACTACAGGGGGGACAAGAGACCCAGTACTTC.

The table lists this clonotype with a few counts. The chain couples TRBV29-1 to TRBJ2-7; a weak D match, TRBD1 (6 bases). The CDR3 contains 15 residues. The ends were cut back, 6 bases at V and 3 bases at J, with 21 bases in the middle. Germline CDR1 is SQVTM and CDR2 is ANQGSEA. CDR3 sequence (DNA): TGCAGCGTCCCCATTTGGAGACAGGCCCACTACGAGCAGTACTTC. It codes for CSVPIWRQAHYEQYF.

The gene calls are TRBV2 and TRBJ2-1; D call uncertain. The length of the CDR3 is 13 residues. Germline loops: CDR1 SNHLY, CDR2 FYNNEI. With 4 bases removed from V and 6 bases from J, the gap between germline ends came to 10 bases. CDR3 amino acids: CASSAQNGNEQFF. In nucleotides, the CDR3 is TGTGCCAGCAGTGCTCAAAACGGCAATGAGCAGTTCTTC.

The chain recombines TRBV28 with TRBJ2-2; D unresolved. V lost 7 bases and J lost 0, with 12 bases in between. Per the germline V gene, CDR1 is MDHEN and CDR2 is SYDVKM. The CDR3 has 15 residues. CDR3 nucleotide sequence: TGTGCCAGCAACCTGAGTTTACCGAACACCGGGGAGCTGTTTTTT. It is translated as CASNLSLPNTGELFF.

The DNA for the CDR3 is TGCGCCAGCAGCCAAGAGCCTAGCGGAGATACGCAGTATTTT. Protein product: CASSQEPSGDTQYF. This sequence joins TRBV4-1 and TRBJ2-3; 7 bases match TRBD2. CDR3 length: 14 amino acids. Germline CDR1 MGHRA, CDR2 YSYEKL. V dropped 0 bases and J dropped 5; count of bases not matched to a gene: 2.

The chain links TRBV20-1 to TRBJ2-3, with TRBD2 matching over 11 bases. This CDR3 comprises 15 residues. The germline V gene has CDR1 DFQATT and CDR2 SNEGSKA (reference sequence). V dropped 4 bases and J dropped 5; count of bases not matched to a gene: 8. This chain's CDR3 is CSAIPLAGAKDTQYF. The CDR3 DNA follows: TGCAGTGCTATCCCACTAGCGGGAGCGAAAGATACGCAGTATTTT.

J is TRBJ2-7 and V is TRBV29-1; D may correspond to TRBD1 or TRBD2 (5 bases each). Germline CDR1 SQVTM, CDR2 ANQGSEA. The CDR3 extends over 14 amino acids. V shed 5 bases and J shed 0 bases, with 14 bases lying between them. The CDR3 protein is CSVRDPMNSYEQYF. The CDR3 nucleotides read TGCAGCGTTCGGGACCCTATGAACTCCTACGAGCAGTACTTC.

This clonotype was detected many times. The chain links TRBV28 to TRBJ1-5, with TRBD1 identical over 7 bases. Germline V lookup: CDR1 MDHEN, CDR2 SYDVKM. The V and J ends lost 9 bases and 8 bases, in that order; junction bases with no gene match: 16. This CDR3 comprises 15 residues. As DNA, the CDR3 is TGTGCCAGTTCGAAGGGCAGGGGGTTTATTGAGCCCCAGCATTTT. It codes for CASSKGRGFIEPQHF.

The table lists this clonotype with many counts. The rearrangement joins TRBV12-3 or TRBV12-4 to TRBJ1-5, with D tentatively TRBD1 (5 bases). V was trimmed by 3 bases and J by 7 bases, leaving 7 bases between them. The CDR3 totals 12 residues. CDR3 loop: CASSFPGQPQHF. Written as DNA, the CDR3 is TGTGCCAGCAGTTTCCCAGGGCAGCCCCAGCATTTT.

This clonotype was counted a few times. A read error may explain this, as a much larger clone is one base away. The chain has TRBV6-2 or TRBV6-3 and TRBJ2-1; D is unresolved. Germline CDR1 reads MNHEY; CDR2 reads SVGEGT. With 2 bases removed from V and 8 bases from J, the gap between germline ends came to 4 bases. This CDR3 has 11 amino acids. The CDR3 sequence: CASSYGYEQFF. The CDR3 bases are TGTGCCAGCAGTTACGGGTATGAGCAGTTCTTC.

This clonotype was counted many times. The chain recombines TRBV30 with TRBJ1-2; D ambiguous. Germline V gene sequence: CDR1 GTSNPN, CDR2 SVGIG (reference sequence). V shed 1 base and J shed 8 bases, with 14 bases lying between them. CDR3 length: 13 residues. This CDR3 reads CAWSDNSLRGYTF. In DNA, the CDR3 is TGTGCCTGGAGTGATAACTCCTTGCGAGGCTACACCTTC.